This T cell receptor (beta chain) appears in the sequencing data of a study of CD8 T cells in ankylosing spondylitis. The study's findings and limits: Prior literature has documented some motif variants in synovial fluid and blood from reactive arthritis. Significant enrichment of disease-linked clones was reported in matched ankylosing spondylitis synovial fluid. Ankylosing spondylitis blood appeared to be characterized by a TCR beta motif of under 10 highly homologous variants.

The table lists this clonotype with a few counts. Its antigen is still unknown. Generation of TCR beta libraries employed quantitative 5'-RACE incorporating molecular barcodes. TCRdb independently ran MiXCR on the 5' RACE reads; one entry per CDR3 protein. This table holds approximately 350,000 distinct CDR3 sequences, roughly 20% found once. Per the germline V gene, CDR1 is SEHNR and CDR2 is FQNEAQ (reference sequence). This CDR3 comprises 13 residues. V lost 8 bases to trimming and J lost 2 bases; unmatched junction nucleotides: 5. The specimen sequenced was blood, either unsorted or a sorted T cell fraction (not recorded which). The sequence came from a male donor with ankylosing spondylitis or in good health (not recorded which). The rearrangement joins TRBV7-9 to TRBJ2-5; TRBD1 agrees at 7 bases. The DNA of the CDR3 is TGTGCCAGCGCGCCGGACAGGCAAGAGACCCAGTACTTC. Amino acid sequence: CASAPDRQETQYF.